Only one count was recorded for the clone carrying this TCR beta chain. Antigen: not known. These data come from a study of T cell responses to AZD1222 COVID-19 vaccine. Study-level results: Researchers report vaccine-associated CD4 TCRs spanning spike, with dominance at 160-218 and 743-854. Of spike-specific TCRs, nearly half reportedly target regions left unmutated in variants. Donors in the cohort were predominantly white British and more often female, and clonal diversity was possibly underestimated.

V gave up 0 bases and J gave up 0 bases, with 10 bases separating them. CDR1 is MNHEY, CDR2 SVGAGI, per germline. This CDR3 is built from 16 residues. Sequenced by immunoSEQ multiplex PCR; TCRdb stores in-frame clones only, minus some. The sample consists of 100,000 to 150,000 clones, over 75% of them appearing once. This specimen consisted of peripheral blood, obtained 28 days after the second dose of the MenACWY control vaccine. This clonotype was sampled from an adult who received the MenACWY meningococcal vaccine as a control. J is TRBJ2-3 and V is TRBV6-5; possibly TRBD2 for D (5 bases). As DNA, the CDR3 is TGTGCCAGCAGTTACTCGAGGGCAGTAAGCACAGATACGCAGTATTTT. Its translation: CASSYSRAVSTDTQYF.